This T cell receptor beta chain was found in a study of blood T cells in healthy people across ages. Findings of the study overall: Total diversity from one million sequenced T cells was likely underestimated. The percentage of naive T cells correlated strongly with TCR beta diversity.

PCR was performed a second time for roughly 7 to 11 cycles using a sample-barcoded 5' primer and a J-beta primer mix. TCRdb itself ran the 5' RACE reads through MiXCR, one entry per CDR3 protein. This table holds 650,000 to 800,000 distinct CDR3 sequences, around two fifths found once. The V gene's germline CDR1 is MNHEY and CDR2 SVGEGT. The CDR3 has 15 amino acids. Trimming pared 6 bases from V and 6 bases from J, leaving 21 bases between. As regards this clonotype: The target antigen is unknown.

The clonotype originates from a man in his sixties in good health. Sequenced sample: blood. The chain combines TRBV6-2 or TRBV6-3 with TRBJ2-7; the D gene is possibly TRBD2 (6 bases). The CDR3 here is CASSQWGELTGEQYF. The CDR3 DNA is TGTGCCAGCAGCCAATGGGGGGAATTAACCGGCGAGCAGTACTTC.